This T cell receptor (beta chain) originates from a study of CXCR3-negative and CXCR3-positive naive CD8 T cells. Study-level results: Sequencing showed both naive subsets with comparably high diversity, and memory CD8+ cells much lower. Because surface CD5 did not distinguish the naive subsets, TCR strength was inferred from TRB CDR3 properties. Hydrophobicity was higher for TRB CDR3s found in CXCR3-positive naive cells than in CXCR3-negative naive cells.

As to this clonotype: Its antigen is not identified.

In germline, CDR1 is KGHDR, CDR2 SFDVKD. The CDR3 is made up of 16 amino acids. Per CD8+ T cell subset, triplicate sorts of fewer than 350,000 cells each were done. The method, 5' RACE with UMI labels, was used to prepare the TRB cDNA libraries. One entry per CDR3 protein, without DNA, is what TCRdb gives after re-calling the 5' RACE reads. The repertoire table contains 50,000 to 65,000 distinct CDR3 sequences. The chain joins TRBV24-1 to TRBJ2-2. The source of this sequence is a human donor in good health. Some clones in this sample may be carry-over from other donors' samples. Sequences were obtained from naive CXCR3+ CD8+ T cells from blood. The subset denotes: CD45RO-CCR7+CD27+CD95- naive CD8+ T cells expressing CXCR3 (TNR3+). Here the CDR3 reads CATSDFLVGDTGELFF.